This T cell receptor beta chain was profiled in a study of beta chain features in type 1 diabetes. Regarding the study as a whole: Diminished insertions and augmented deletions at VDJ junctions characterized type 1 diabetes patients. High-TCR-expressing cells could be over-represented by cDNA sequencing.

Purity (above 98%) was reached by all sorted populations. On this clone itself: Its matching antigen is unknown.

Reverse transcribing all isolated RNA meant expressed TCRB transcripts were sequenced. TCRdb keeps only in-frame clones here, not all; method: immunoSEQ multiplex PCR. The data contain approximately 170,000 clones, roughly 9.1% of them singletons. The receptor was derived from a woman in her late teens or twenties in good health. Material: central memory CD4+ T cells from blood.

CDR3 residues: CASSLGRTSGQQETQYF. CDR3 nucleotides: TGTGCCAGCAGCTTAGGGAGGACTAGCGGCCAACAAGAGACCCAGTACTTC. The chain combines TRBV7-2 with TRBJ2-5, with 10 positions matching TRBD2. Looked up from germline, CDR1 is SGHTA and CDR2 is FQGNSA. J lost 2 bases, V lost 1 base, and 7 bases had no gene match. The CDR3 has 17 residues.